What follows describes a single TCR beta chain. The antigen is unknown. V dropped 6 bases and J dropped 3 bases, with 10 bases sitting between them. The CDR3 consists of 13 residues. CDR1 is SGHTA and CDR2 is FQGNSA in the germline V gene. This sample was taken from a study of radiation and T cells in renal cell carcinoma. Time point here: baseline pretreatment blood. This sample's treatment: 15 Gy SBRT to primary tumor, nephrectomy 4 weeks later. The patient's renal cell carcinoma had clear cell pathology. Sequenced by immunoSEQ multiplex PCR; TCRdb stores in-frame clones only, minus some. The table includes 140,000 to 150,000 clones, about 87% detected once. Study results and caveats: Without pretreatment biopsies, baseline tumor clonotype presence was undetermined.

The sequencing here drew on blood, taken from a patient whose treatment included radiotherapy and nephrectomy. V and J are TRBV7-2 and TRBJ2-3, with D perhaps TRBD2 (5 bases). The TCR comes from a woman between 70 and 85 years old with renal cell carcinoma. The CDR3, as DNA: TGTGCCAGCAGGGTACCGGGGACAGATACGCAGTATTTT. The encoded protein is CASRVPGTDTQYF.